These T cell receptor beta chains were read from a single sample in a study of blood T cell repertoires in COVID-19. Sequenced by immunoSEQ multiplex PCR; TCRdb stores in-frame clones only, minus some. The data show 300,000 to 500,000 clones, roughly 86% seen once. Sequencing input: PBMCs or T cells enriched from blood (not recorded which). The receptors stem from a woman aged 40 to 50 with acute COVID-19. Both conserved end residues are part of each CDR3. The order of the fields is CDR3 DNA, CDR3 protein, V gene, J gene, D gene, clone size. The D gene is left open where the match is weak. Only part of the rows carry a size: once, few, many, or a class if the clone is expanded.

DNA: TGTGCCAGCAGCAAACGGACTAGCCCTAGCACAGATACGCAGTATTTT
CDR3: CASSKRTSPSTDTQYF
V: TRBV7-2
J: TRBJ2-3
D: TRBD2
size: .

DNA: TGTGCCAGCAGCCGTGTAGACAAGCCCTACGAGCAGTACTTC
CDR3: CASSRVDKPYEQYF
V: TRBV14
J: TRBJ2-7
D: .
size: .

DNA: TGTGCCAGCAGCCAGAGACAGGGGGCACAGGACTACACTGAAGCTTTCTTT
CDR3: CASSQRQGAQDYTEAFF
V: TRBV14
J: TRBJ1-1
D: TRBD1
size: .

DNA: TGTGCCAGCAGAGCTAGGACAGGGGACACTGAAGCTTTCTTT
CDR3: CASRARTGDTEAFF
V: TRBV2
J: TRBJ1-1
D: TRBD1
size: .

DNA: TGTGCCAGCAGCAAAGATATTAGGAGCGGGGGATGCACAGATACGCAGTATTTT
CDR3: CASSKDIRSGGCTDTQYF
V: TRBV21-1
J: TRBJ2-3
D: .
size: .

DNA: TGTGCCAGCAGCTCTCGGACAGGGAAAGGGCAGTACTTC
CDR3: CASSSRTGKGQYF
V: TRBV5-4
J: TRBJ2-7
D: TRBD1
size: .

DNA: TGTGCCAGCAGCTCGGACTATACCTCCTACGAGCAGTACTTC
CDR3: CASSSDYTSYEQYF
V: TRBV11-3
J: TRBJ2-7
D: .
size: .

DNA: TGTGCCAGCAGGCACAGTGCGGGCTCCTACGAGCAGTACTTC
CDR3: CASRHSAGSYEQYF
V: TRBV11-2
J: TRBJ2-7
D: .
size: .

DNA: TGTGCCAGCAGCTCGACAGGGCATAATGAAAAACTGTTTTTT
CDR3: CASSSTGHNEKLFF
V: TRBV5-6
J: TRBJ1-4
D: TRBD1
size: .

DNA: TGTGCCAGCAGCCAGGGACAGACTTATGGCTACACCTTC
CDR3: CASSQGQTYGYTF
V: TRBV7-9
J: TRBJ1-2
D: TRBD1
size: .

DNA: TGTGCCAGCAGCGGCAGGGGCCTGAGCTCCTACGAGCAGTACTTC
CDR3: CASSGRGLSSYEQYF
V: TRBV7-2
J: TRBJ2-7
D: .
size: .

DNA: TGTGCCAGCAGTTACCCCGGGGGGAGTCAGTACTTC
CDR3: CASSYPGGSQYF
V: TRBV6-2/TRBV6-3
J: TRBJ2-5
D: TRBD2
size: .

DNA: TGTGCCAGCAGCGTATTTGGAGGGGGCGAGGCCGAGCAGTACTTC
CDR3: CASSVFGGGEAEQYF
V: TRBV9
J: TRBJ2-7
D: .
size: .

DNA: TGCGCCAGCAGCTCAGACAGGGGTTGGGTGACTGAAGCTTTCTTT
CDR3: CASSSDRGWVTEAFF
V: TRBV5-1
J: TRBJ1-1
D: TRBD1
size: .

DNA: TGTGCCAGCAGTCAGGGGGCACATGGCTACACCTTC
CDR3: CASSQGAHGYTF
V: TRBV3-1/TRBV3-2
J: TRBJ1-2
D: TRBD1
size: .

DNA: TGTGGGACAGGGGTGGGGACCCAGTACTTC
CDR3: CGTGVGTQYF
V: TRBV3-1/TRBV3-2
J: TRBJ2-5
D: TRBD1
size: .

DNA: TGTGCCAGCAGTCCGCTGACAGGGGGCTCCTATAATTCACCCCTCCACTTT
CDR3: CASSPLTGGSYNSPLHF
V: TRBV6-6
J: TRBJ1-6
D: TRBD1
size: few

DNA: TGCGCCAGCAGCTTGCCGGGTTTTTCTGGGCAAGAGACCCAGTACTTC
CDR3: CASSLPGFSGQETQYF
V: TRBV5-1
J: TRBJ2-5
D: .
size: .

DNA: TGTGCCAGCAGTTTTGTTGGACTCGAGCAGTACTTC
CDR3: CASSFVGLEQYF
V: TRBV28
J: TRBJ2-7
D: .
size: .

DNA: TGCAGCGTTGTATCGGGTTACGAGCAGTACTTC
CDR3: CSVVSGYEQYF
V: TRBV29-1
J: TRBJ2-7
D: .
size: .

DNA: TGTGCCAGCAGCTCAAACTACGAGCAGTACTTC
CDR3: CASSSNYEQYF
V: TRBV7-9
J: TRBJ2-7
D: .
size: .

DNA: TGCGCCAGCAGCTTGGGTCACAGCACACAACTTGAAAAACTGTTTTTT
CDR3: CASSLGHSTQLEKLFF
V: TRBV5-1
J: TRBJ1-4
D: .
size: .

DNA: TGTGCCAGCAGCTTAATAGACAGGGCTAACTATGGCTACACCTTC
CDR3: CASSLIDRANYGYTF
V: TRBV5-4
J: TRBJ1-2
D: TRBD1
size: .

DNA: TGTGCCACCAGCAGCCTTACTAGCGGGGCCTACGAGCAGTACTTC
CDR3: CATSSLTSGAYEQYF
V: TRBV15
J: TRBJ2-7
D: TRBD2
size: .

DNA: TGTGCCAGCAGTTACGGCCAGAACACTGAAGCTTTCTTT
CDR3: CASSYGQNTEAFF
V: TRBV6-5
J: TRBJ1-1
D: .
size: .

DNA: TGTGCCAGCAGCTTGGGACAGGCTAACTATGGCTACACCTTC
CDR3: CASSLGQANYGYTF
V: TRBV5-6
J: TRBJ1-2
D: .
size: .

DNA: TGCGCCACCACCCTGGGGACTTTCACCGGGGAGCTGTTTTTT
CDR3: CATTLGTFTGELFF
V: TRBV5-1
J: TRBJ2-2
D: .
size: .

DNA: TGTGCCAGCTCACCACCTGGGGCTCACCAAAGCACAGATACGCAGTATTTT
CDR3: CASSPPGAHQSTDTQYF
V: TRBV18
J: TRBJ2-3
D: .
size: .

DNA: TGTGCCACCAGTGATCCGGGACTAGCGGGGGTCACGGACGGGGAGCTGTTTTTT
CDR3: CATSDPGLAGVTDGELFF
V: TRBV24-1
J: TRBJ2-2
D: TRBD2
size: .

DNA: TGTGCCAGCAGCGGAGCGGGAAGGACTGAAGCTTTCTTT
CDR3: CASSGAGRTEAFF
V: TRBV5-6
J: TRBJ1-1
D: .
size: .

DNA: TGTGCCAGTAGTCTAACAGGGAACACTGAAGCTTTCTTT
CDR3: CASSLTGNTEAFF
V: TRBV19
J: TRBJ1-1
D: .
size: .

DNA: TGTGCCAGCACCTTGGGACAGGAGTATGGCTACACCTTC
CDR3: CASTLGQEYGYTF
V: TRBV12-3/TRBV12-4
J: TRBJ1-2
D: TRBD1
size: .

DNA: TGTGCCAGCCAGGGACAGATGAACACTGAAGCTTTCTTT
CDR3: CASQGQMNTEAFF
V: TRBV2
J: TRBJ1-1
D: TRBD1
size: .

DNA: TGTGCCAGCAGCTCAAGGGCGGACAGAAATTCACCCCTCCACTTT
CDR3: CASSSRADRNSPLHF
V: TRBV11-2
J: TRBJ1-6
D: .
size: few

DNA: TGTGCCAGCAGCCAGGGAACTAACTATGGCTACACCTTC
CDR3: CASSQGTNYGYTF
V: TRBV27
J: TRBJ1-2
D: .
size: .

DNA: TGTGCCAGCTCACCACCGTCACAGTACAATGAGCAGTTCTTC
CDR3: CASSPPSQYNEQFF
V: TRBV18
J: TRBJ2-1
D: .
size: .

DNA: TGTGCCAGCAGCCAAGATGGCCTGGGGGCTGACTATGGCTACACCTTC
CDR3: CASSQDGLGADYGYTF
V: TRBV3-1/TRBV3-2
J: TRBJ1-2
D: .
size: .

DNA: TGTGCCAGTAGTTCCCGCGGGGGGGGGACAGCCACTGAAGCTTTCTTT
CDR3: CASSSRGGGTATEAFF
V: TRBV19
J: TRBJ1-1
D: TRBD1
size: .

DNA: TGTGCCAGCGTGTTTACAGGGTCTGGAAACACCATATATTTT
CDR3: CASVFTGSGNTIYF
V: TRBV27
J: TRBJ1-3
D: .
size: .

DNA: TGTGCCAGCAGCCAGTCCCGGAGAAATGAGCAGTTCTTC
CDR3: CASSQSRRNEQFF
V: TRBV6-5
J: TRBJ2-1
D: .
size: .

DNA: TGTGCCAGCAGCGTAGCCAGGGGCGGTGGCTACACCTTC
CDR3: CASSVARGGGYTF
V: TRBV9
J: TRBJ1-2
D: .
size: .

DNA: TGTGCCAGCAGCCCTGGAGGTATTAATGAAAAACTGTTTTTT
CDR3: CASSPGGINEKLFF
V: TRBV5-4
J: TRBJ1-4
D: .
size: .

DNA: TGTGCCAGCAGCCGAGGGATAGTCAGTCGGAGTTTT
CDR3: CASSRGIVSRSF
V: TRBV7-9
J: TRBJ1-1
D: .
size: .

DNA: TGCGCCAGCAGCCCGGGACTAGCGGAGGTAGATACGCAGTATTTT
CDR3: CASSPGLAEVDTQYF
V: TRBV4-1
J: TRBJ2-3
D: TRBD2
size: once

DNA: TGTGCCAGCAGTTTATCGGGCAGGGTCTATGGCTACACCTTC
CDR3: CASSLSGRVYGYTF
V: TRBV27
J: TRBJ1-2
D: .
size: .

DNA: TGTGCCAGCAGCTTCAGTGACTACGAGCAGTACTTC
CDR3: CASSFSDYEQYF
V: TRBV7-9
J: TRBJ2-7
D: .
size: .

DNA: TGTGCCACCAGTCGCAGGGGATCGGTCGAGCAGTACTTC
CDR3: CATSRRGSVEQYF
V: TRBV24-1
J: TRBJ2-7
D: .
size: .

DNA: TGTGCCAGCGCGGGGGGACGGGATTCACCCCTCCACTTT
CDR3: CASAGGRDSPLHF
V: TRBV2
J: TRBJ1-6
D: .
size: once

DNA: TGTGCCAGCACCCGGCCCCGCGGGGGGCCTGAGCAGTTCTTC
CDR3: CASTRPRGGPEQFF
V: TRBV11-2
J: TRBJ2-1
D: TRBD2
size: .

DNA: TGCGCCAGCAGCCAATCAACGGGACAGAGCCACAATGAGCAGTTCTTC
CDR3: CASSQSTGQSHNEQFF
V: TRBV4-1
J: TRBJ2-1
D: TRBD1
size: .

DNA: TGTGCCAGTAGGGGTGCGGTCACAGATACGCAGTATTTT
CDR3: CASRGAVTDTQYF
V: TRBV19
J: TRBJ2-3
D: .
size: .

DNA: TGCGCCAGCTACAGGGGCCGTAATGAAAAACTGTTTTTT
CDR3: CASYRGRNEKLFF
V: TRBV10-2
J: TRBJ1-4
D: TRBD1
size: .

DNA: TGTGCCACCAGTGATTCGCCGATTCCAGGGGGGAACACTGAAGCTTTCTTT
CDR3: CATSDSPIPGGNTEAFF
V: TRBV24-1
J: TRBJ1-1
D: TRBD1
size: few

DNA: TGTGCCAGCAGCCTTTCCTCGACAGGGAAGGAAAAACTGTTTTTT
CDR3: CASSLSSTGKEKLFF
V: TRBV3-1/TRBV3-2
J: TRBJ1-4
D: TRBD1
size: .

DNA: TGTGCCAGCAGCCAACACGGTGCGGATACGCAGTATTTT
CDR3: CASSQHGADTQYF
V: TRBV3-1/TRBV3-2
J: TRBJ2-3
D: .
size: .

DNA: TGCGCCAGCAGCCAGATAAACCTCTTGAGGGGGATGAACACTGAAGCTTTCTTT
CDR3: CASSQINLLRGMNTEAFF
V: TRBV4-1
J: TRBJ1-1
D: .
size: .

DNA: TGTGCCAGCAGCTTTTTCGGGGACTGGAACACTGAAGCTTTCTTT
CDR3: CASSFFGDWNTEAFF
V: TRBV5-4
J: TRBJ1-1
D: .
size: .

DNA: TGCGCCAGCAGTGATGAGGTAGGCAGCCGCGACCCTAGCAATCAGCCCCAGCATTTT
CDR3: CASSDEVGSRDPSNQPQHF
V: TRBV10-2
J: TRBJ1-5
D: .
size: .

DNA: TGCGCCAGCAGTGACCCCGGGACTAGCGGGAACAATGAGCAGTTCTTC
CDR3: CASSDPGTSGNNEQFF
V: TRBV10-1
J: TRBJ2-1
D: TRBD2
size: .

DNA: TGCGCCAGCAGCGGAACGACAGGGGGGACTGAAGCTTTCTTT
CDR3: CASSGTTGGTEAFF
V: TRBV5-1
J: TRBJ1-1
D: TRBD1
size: once